What follows describes a single TCR beta chain. Its antigen remains unknown. TCRdb re-called the 5' RACE reads through MiXCR, storing one row per CDR3 protein. The sample includes over 200,000 distinct CDR3 sequences, about 6.7% of them seen just once. These data are taken from a study of identical twins. Study observations and caveats: Insertions were fewer in abundant cord blood beta clonotypes, whereas memory repertoires showed none of this pattern.

The V gene's germline CDR1 is LGHDT and CDR2 YNNKEL (reference sequence). The germline V and J ends were trimmed by 4 bases and 5 bases, with 20 bases remaining between them. This CDR3 spans 16 amino acids. The same sample was also studied in work on T cells expressing NK-cell markers. That source reports: There were seven HCMV-seropositive donors and one seronegative donor among the eight sequenced. The dominant NKG2C+ clonotypes represented roughly 1.0-7.5% of CD8+ T cells in six donors.

The chain is built from TRBV3-1 and TRBJ1-2; D gene unclear. The TCR sequence derives from a woman aged 18-29 years in good health. Sample: CD8+ T cells sorted from blood. The CDR3 protein is CASSREVGGGGYGYTF. CDR3 DNA sequence: TGTGCCAGCAGCCGTGAAGTGGGTGGCGGCGGTTATGGCTACACCTTC. Looking up the rest from reference TRBV3-1 and TRBJ1-2 gives the full variable domain: DTAVSQTPKYLVTQMGNDKSIKCEQNLGHDTMYWYKQDSKKFLKIMFSYNNKELIINETVPNRFSPKSPDKAHLNLHINSLELGDSAVYFCASSREVGGGGYGYTFGSGTRLTVV.